The sequence of this T cell receptor (beta chain) was determined in a study of cytomegalovirus exposure and HLA in healthy donors. Study-wide points: Reports state that TCR beta sequences accurately predicted most subjects' HLA-A and HLA-B alleles. Earlier analysis yielded a pattern in which most TCR beta V segments were productive about 87% or about 30% of the time. In a later analysis, TCR association rates varied by HLA locus: DRB1 most, HLA-C fewest. While the bulk of TCR sequences proved rare, some public TCRs turned up in many donors.

The study ran its PCR with 60 Vbeta and 13 Jbeta primers. Method: immunoSEQ multiplex PCR; TCRdb's copy keeps in-frame clones and lacks some. The sample has fewer than 250,000 clones, about four fifths seen once. In this sample, this clone turned up a few times. What it recognizes is unknown. Per germline, CDR1 MGHRA and CDR2 YSYEKL. Between the trimmed V and J ends, which lost 3 bases and 7 bases, there was a span of 22 bases. The CDR3 is 17 residues long. The TCR originated in a middle-aged woman in good health and CMV-seronegative. Source material: PBMCs. The J gene is TRBJ2-1, the V gene TRBV4-1; a weak D match, TRBD2 (6 bases). CDR3 in DNA: TGCGCCAGCAGCCATGAAGGGCTGGGTCGGGAGTTGAATGAGCAGTTCTTC. Amino acids: CASSHEGLGRELNEQFF.